The 6 T cell receptor beta chains listed next were all sequenced from one sample in a study of beta chain features in type 1 diabetes. Whole-study results and caveats: For Type 1 diabetes patients, all four CD4+ subsets carried TCRB CDR3s that were moderately but significantly shorter.

Expressed TCRB transcripts were sequenced because the isolated RNA had all been reverse transcribed beforehand. Assay used: immunoSEQ multiplex PCR; TCRdb lists only in-frame clones, some missing. The profile shows hundreds of thousands of clones, under 15% of them singletons. For these TCRs, the target antigens are not known. Material for sequencing was naive CD4+ T cells from blood. The receptors shown here come from a man between 18 and 35 years old with type 1 diabetes.

V usage is TRBV27 and J usage is TRBJ1-2; no firm D call. V gave up 3 bases and J gave up 4 bases, with 15 bases separating them. The CDR3 consists of 15 residues. CDR1 and CDR2 from the germline V gene are MNHEY and SMNVEV (reference sequence). The CDR3 sequence is CASSFAGPRPYGYTF. Here the CDR3 DNA reads TGTGCCAGCAGTTTCGCTGGGCCCCGTCCCTATGGCTACACCTTC.

This clone has only a few counts. The gene calls are TRBV30 and TRBJ1-6; D gene uncertain. V was trimmed by 0 bases and J by 0 bases, leaving 15 bases between them. In germline, CDR1 is GTSNPN, CDR2 SVGIG (reference sequence). There are 18 residues in the CDR3. This CDR3 is CAWSVPDQIGSYNSPLHF. As DNA, the CDR3 is TGTGCCTGGAGTGTACCTGACCAGATAGGCTCCTATAATTCACCCCTCCACTTT.

The chain couples TRBV5-1 to TRBJ2-7; no clear D. The CDR3 has 13 amino acids. The germline CDR1 and CDR2 sequences are SGHRS and YFSETQ. Trimming cost V 4 bases and J 7 bases, with 15 bases left between them. This CDR3 reads CASSIEVPGEQYF. CDR3 coding DNA: TGCGCCAGCAGCATCGAAGTTCCTGGAGAGCAGTACTTC.

The genes are TRBV29-1 and TRBJ1-2; D possibly corresponds to TRBD1 (5 bases). The CDR3 sequence is 12 residues long. V gave up 2 bases and J gave up 4 bases, with 8 bases separating them. Germline CDR1 reads SQVTM; CDR2 reads ANQGSEA. This CDR3 is CSVERQGYGYTF. CDR3 in DNA: TGCAGCGTTGAAAGGCAGGGCTATGGCTACACCTTC.

This clone was found a few times. The CDR3 reads CASRGGHSGANVLTF. For the CDR3, the DNA is TGTGCCAGTAGAGGGGGGCACTCTGGGGCCAACGTCCTGACTTTC. The rearrangement links TRBV19 to TRBJ2-6; D may match TRBD1 or TRBD2 (6 bases each). The CDR3 has 15 amino acids. With 6 bases removed from V and 0 bases from J, the gap between germline ends came to 9 bases. Germline CDR1 and CDR2: LNHDA and SQIVND (reference sequence).

The V gene is TRBV7-8, the J gene TRBJ2-5, with TRBD2 matching over 9 bases. This CDR3 spans 15 amino acids. The V gene end was trimmed by 4 bases and the J gene end by 6 bases; junction bases not matched to a gene: 9. The V gene's germline CDR1 is SGHVS and CDR2 FQNEAQ. In DNA, the CDR3 is TGTGCCAGCAGCTCTCCGGGGGGACTAGCAAAGACCCAGTACTTC. It encodes CASSSPGGLAKTQYF.